Below are 2 T cell receptor beta chains sequenced from a single sample in a study of monozygotic twins with inflammatory bowel disease. TCRdb reanalyzed the 5' RACE reads, giving one entry per CDR3 protein sequence and no DNA. In all, the sample yields 300,000 to 400,000 distinct CDR3 sequences. The sequencing input was blood. These receptors were taken from a human donor with ulcerative colitis or Crohn's disease, or a healthy co-twin of an affected twin (not recorded which).

The chain links TRBV20-1 to TRBJ2-3; the D gene TCRdb calls, TRBD1, cannot be checked with no DNA. This CDR3 has 11 residues. The germline V gene encodes CDR1 DFQATT and CDR2 SNEGSKA (reference sequence). Here the CDR3 reads CSAAGADTQYF.

The rearrangement links TRBV29-1 to TRBJ2-3; with no DNA, the TCRdb D assignment of TRBD1 cannot be verified. Germline V gene sequence: CDR1 SQVTM, CDR2 ANQGSEA. The CDR3 runs 14 residues. CDR3 amino acids: CSVSGTGYSDTQYF.